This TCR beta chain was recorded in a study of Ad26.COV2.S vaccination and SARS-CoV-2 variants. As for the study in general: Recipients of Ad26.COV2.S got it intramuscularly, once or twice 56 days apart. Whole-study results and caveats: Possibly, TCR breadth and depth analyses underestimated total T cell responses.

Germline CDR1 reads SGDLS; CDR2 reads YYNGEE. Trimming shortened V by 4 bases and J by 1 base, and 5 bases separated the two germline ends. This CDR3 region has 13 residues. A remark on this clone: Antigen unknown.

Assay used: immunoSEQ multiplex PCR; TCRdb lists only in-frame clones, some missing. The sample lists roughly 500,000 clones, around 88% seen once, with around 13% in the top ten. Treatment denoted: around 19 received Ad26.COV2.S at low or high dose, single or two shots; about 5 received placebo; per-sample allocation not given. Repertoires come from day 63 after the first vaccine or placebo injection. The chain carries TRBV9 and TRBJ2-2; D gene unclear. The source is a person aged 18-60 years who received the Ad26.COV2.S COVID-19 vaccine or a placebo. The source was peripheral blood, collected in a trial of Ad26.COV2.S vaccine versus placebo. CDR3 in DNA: TGTGCCAGCAGCCCCCTGAACACCGGGGAGCTGTTTTTT. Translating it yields CASSPLNTGELFF.